The clone carrying this TCR beta chain appeared a single time. The data are from a study of T cell changes during pregnancy in multiple sclerosis. Libraries were prepared by immunoSEQ multiplex PCR; TCRdb keeps only in-frame clonotypes and omits some of them. In the table there are under 85,000 clones, around 94% of which are singletons. The germline gives CDR1 SGHRS, CDR2 YFSETQ. V lost 5 bases, J lost 3 bases, and 18 bases lay in between. The CDR3 extends over 16 amino acids. This sequence originates from a female donor with multiple sclerosis, enrolled in a pregnancy study. The sample was peripheral blood, taken in the third trimester of pregnancy. The chain combines TRBV5-1 with TRBJ1-5; D may be TRBD1 (6 bases). The CDR3 protein is CASRPFPDSFNQPQHF. The CDR3 DNA reads TGCGCCAGCAGACCTTTCCCGGACAGCTTCAATCAGCCCCAGCATTTT.